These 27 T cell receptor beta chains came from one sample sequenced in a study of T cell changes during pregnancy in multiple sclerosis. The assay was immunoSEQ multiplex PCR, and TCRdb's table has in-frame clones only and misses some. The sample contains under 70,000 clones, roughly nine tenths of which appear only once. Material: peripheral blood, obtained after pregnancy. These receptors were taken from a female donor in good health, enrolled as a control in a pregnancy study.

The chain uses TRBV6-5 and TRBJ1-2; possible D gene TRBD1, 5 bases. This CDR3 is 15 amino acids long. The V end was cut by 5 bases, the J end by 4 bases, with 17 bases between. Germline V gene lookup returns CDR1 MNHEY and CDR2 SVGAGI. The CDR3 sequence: CASSRDSSASYGYTF. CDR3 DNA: TGTGCCAGCAGTAGAGACAGCAGTGCCAGCTATGGCTACACCTTC.

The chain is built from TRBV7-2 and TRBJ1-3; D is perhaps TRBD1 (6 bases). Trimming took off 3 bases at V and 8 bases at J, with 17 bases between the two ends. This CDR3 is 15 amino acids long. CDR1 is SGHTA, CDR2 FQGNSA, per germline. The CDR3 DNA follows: TGTGCCAGCAGCTTTGTCCAGGGAAGGACAGACACCATATATTTT. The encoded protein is CASSFVQGRTDTIYF.

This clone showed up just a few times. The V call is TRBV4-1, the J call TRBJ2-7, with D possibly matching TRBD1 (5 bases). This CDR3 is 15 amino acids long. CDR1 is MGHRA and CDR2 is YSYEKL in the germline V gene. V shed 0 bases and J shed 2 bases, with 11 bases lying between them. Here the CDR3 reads CASSQDRGAAYEQYF. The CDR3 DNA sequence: TGCGCCAGCAGCCAAGATCGTGGGGCAGCCTACGAGCAGTACTTC.

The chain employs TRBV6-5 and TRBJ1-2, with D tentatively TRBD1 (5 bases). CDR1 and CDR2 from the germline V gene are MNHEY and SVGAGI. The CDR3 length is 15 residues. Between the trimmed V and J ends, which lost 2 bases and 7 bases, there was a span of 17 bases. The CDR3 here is CASSYKGEFASGYTF. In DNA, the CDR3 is TGTGCCAGCAGTTACAAAGGGGAATTCGCTAGTGGCTACACCTTC.

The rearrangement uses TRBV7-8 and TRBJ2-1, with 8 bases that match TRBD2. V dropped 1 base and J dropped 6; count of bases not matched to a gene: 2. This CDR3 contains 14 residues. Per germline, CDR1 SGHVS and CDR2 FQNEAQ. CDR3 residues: CASSLVRGGNEQFF. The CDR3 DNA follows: TGTGCCAGCAGCTTAGTACGGGGGGGCAATGAGCAGTTCTTC.

CDR3 protein: CAWSALYEQYF. CDR3 sequence (DNA): TGTGCCTGGAGTGCCCTCTACGAGCAGTACTTC. The rearrangement joins TRBV30 to TRBJ2-7, with D uncertain. Per the germline V gene, CDR1 is GTSNPN and CDR2 is SVGIG (reference sequence). This CDR3 is built from 11 residues. Trimming removed 1 base from V and 3 bases from J, with 4 bases in between.

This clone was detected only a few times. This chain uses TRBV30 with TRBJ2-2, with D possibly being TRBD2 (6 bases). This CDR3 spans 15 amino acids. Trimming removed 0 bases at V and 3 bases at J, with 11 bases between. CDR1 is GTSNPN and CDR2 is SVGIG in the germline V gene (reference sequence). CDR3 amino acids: CAWSVPGGHTGELFF. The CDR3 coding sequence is TGTGCCTGGAGTGTACCCGGGGGACACACCGGGGAGCTGTTTTTT.

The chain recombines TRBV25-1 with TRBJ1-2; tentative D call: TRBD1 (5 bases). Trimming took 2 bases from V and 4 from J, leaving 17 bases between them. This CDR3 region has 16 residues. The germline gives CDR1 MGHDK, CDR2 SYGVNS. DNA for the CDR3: TGTGCCAGCAGTGAACGCGGGGGTTCTCCCCTCTATGGCTACACCTTC. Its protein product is CASSERGGSPLYGYTF.

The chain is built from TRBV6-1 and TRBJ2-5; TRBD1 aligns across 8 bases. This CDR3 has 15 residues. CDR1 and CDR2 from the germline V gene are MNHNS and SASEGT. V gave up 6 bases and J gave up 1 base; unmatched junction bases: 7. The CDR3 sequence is CASRRDRNVQETQYF. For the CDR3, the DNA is TGTGCCAGCAGGAGGGACAGGAACGTCCAAGAGACCCAGTACTTC.

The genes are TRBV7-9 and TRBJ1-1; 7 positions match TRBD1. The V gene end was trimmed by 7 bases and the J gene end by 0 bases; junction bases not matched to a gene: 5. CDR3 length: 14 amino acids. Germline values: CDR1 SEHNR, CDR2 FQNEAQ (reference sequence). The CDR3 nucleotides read TGTGCCAGCACCTCCGGGACAGTGAACACTGAAGCTTTCTTT. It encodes CASTSGTVNTEAFF.

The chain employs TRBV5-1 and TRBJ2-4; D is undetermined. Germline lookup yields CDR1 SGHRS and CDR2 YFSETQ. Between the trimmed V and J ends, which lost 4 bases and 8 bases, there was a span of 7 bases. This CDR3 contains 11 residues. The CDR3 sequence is CASSRGDIQYF. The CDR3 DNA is TGCGCCAGCAGCAGAGGTGACATTCAGTACTTC.

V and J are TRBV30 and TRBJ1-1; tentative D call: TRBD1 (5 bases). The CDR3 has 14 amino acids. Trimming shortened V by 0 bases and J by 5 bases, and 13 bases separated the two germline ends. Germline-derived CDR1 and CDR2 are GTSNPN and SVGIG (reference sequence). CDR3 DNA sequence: TGTGCCTGGAGTGTACGCAGGGCTTGGACTGAAGCTTTCTTT. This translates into CAWSVRRAWTEAFF.

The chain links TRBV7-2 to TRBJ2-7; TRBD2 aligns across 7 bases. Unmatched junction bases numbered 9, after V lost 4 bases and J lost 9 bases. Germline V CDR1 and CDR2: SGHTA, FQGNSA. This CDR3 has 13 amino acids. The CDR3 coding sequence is TGTGCCAGCAGCTCAACCGGGACTATCGGGCAGTACTTC. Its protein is CASSSTGTIGQYF.

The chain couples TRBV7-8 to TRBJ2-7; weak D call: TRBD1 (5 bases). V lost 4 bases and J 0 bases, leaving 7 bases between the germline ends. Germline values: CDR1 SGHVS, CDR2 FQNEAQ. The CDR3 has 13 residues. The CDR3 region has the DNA TGTGCCAGCAGCTCCGGACACTCCTACGAGCAGTACTTC. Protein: CASSSGHSYEQYF.

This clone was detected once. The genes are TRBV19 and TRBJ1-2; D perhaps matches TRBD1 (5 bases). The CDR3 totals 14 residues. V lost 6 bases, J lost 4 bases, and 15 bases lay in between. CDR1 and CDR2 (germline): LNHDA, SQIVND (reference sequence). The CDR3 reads CASSRLDSSYGYTF. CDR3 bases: TGTGCCAGTAGCCGACTCGACAGTTCCTATGGCTACACCTTC.

CDR3 amino acids: CASSPPGGDRSTEAFF. CDR3 DNA sequence: TGTGCCAGCAGCCCCCCGGGAGGGGATAGAAGCACTGAAGCTTTCTTT. The chain employs TRBV9 and TRBJ1-1, with D possibly being TRBD1 (5 bases). V lost 4 bases and J 4 bases, leaving 20 bases between the germline ends. The V gene's germline CDR1 is SGDLS and CDR2 YYNGEE. CDR3 size: 16 residues.

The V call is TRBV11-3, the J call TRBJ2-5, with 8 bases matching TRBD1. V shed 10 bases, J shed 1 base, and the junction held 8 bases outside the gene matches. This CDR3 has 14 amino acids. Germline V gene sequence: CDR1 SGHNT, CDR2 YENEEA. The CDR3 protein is CATSGDRGQETQYF. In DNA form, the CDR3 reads TGTGCCACCTCGGGTGACAGGGGCCAAGAGACCCAGTACTTC.

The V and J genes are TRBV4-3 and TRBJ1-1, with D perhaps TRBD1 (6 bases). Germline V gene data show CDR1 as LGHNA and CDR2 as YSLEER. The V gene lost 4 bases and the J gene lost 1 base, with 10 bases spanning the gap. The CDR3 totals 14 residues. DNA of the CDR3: TGCGCCAGCAGCCCAGGGGTAGCGAACACTGAAGCTTTCTTT. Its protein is CASSPGVANTEAFF.

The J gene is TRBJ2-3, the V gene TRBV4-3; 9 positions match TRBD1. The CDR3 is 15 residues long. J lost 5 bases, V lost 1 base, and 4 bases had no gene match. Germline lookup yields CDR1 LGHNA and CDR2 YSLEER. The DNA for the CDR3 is TGCGCCAGCAGCCAAGGTAGGGACAGGGAAGATACGCAGTATTTT. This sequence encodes CASSQGRDREDTQYF.

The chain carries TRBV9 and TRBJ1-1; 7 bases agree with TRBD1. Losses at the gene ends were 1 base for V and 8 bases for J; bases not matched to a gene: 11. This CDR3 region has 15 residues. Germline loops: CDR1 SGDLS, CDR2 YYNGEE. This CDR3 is CASSVRFTGDGEAFF. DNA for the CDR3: TGTGCCAGCAGCGTAAGATTCACAGGGGATGGCGAAGCTTTCTTT.

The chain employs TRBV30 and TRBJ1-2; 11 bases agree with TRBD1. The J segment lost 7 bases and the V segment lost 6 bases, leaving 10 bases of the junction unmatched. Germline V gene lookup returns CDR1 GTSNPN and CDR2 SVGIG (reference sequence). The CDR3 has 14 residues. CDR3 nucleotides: TGTGCCTGCCCCTTCCGGGACAGGGGGGCTGGCTACACCTTC. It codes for CACPFRDRGAGYTF.

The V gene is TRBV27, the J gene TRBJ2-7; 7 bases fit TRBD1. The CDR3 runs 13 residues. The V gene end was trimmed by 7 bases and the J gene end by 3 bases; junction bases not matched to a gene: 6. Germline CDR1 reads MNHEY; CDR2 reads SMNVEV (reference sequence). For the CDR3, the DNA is TGTGCCAGCAACCGTCGACAGGGCTACGAGCAGTACTTC. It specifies CASNRRQGYEQYF.

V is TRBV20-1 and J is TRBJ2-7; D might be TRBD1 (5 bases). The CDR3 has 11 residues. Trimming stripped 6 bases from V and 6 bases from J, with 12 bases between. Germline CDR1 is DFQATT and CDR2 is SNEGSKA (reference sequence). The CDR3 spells CSAMHQGEQYF. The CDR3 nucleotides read TGCAGTGCCATGCATCAGGGCGAGCAGTACTTC.

This chain's CDR3 is CASRGMQGAKVYEQYF. The CDR3 nucleotides are TGTGCCAGCAGAGGGATGCAGGGGGCGAAAGTCTACGAGCAGTACTTC. The chain has TRBV27 and TRBJ2-7; 8 bases match TRBD1. The CDR3 consists of 16 residues. Per germline, CDR1 MNHEY and CDR2 SMNVEV (reference sequence). V was clipped by 6 bases and J by 3 bases; unmatched bases: 13.

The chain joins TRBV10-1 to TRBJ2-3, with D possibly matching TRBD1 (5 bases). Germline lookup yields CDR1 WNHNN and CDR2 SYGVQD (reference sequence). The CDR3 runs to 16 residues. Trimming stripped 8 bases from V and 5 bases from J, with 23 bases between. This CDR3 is CASGVLFRVARDTQYF. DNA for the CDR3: TGCGCCAGCGGAGTCCTATTCAGGGTGGCGAGAGATACGCAGTATTTT.

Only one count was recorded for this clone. The CDR3 DNA reads as TGTGCCAGCAGCCCCACAAGGACAGATGGGGGCCCGGGTGGAAACACCATATATTTT. It specifies CASSPTRTDGGPGGNTIYF. This chain connects TRBV11-2 to TRBJ1-3, with a possible D match to TRBD1 (6 bases). V was trimmed by 5 bases and J by 3 bases, leaving 26 bases between them. Per germline, CDR1 SGHAT and CDR2 FQNNGV. CDR3 length: 19 amino acids.

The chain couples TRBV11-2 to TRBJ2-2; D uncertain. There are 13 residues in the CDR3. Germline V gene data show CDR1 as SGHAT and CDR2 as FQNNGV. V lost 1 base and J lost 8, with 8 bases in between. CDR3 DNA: TGTGCCAGCAGCTTAGTTAATACAGGGGAGCTGTTTTTT. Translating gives CASSLVNTGELFF. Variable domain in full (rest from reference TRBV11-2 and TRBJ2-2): EAGVAQSPRYKIIEKRQSVAFWCNPISGHATLYWYQQILGQGPKLLIQFQNNGVVDDSQLPKDRFSAERLKGVDSTLKIQPAKLEDSAVYLCASSLVNTGELFFGEGSRLTVL.